The 5 T cell receptor beta chains in this list originate from one sample, sequenced in a study of human thymus T cells. Thymic tissue was derived from resections collected during corrective heart surgery. The assay was immunoSEQ multiplex PCR, and TCRdb's table has in-frame clones only and misses some. The sample has tens of thousands of clones; about 96% are singletons. The specimen was thymus tissue. The receptor source for this set is a boy younger than two with a congenital heart defect but otherwise immunologically healthy.

CDR3 nucleotide sequence: TGTGCCAGCAGCTTGCTCGACAGGGACTCCAAGAACACCGGGGAGCTGTTTTTT. Protein product: CASSLLDRDSKNTGELFF. This chain joins TRBV5-8 and TRBJ2-2, with TRBD1 as a possible D gene (7 bases). In germline, CDR1 is SGHTS, CDR2 YDEGEE. Between the trimmed V and J ends, which lost 1 base and 1 base, there was a span of 17 bases. The CDR3 is 18 amino acids.

The chain employs TRBV4-1 and TRBJ2-1; the D gene could be TRBD1 or TRBD2 (6 bases each). This CDR3 has 19 residues. V lost 0 bases and J lost 2, with 20 bases in between. CDR1 is MGHRA and CDR2 is YSYEKL in the germline V gene. CDR3 DNA: TGCGCCAGCAGCCAAGATAGAACTGGAGTCCGGGGGCCCTACAATGAGCAGTTCTTC. Amino acids: CASSQDRTGVRGPYNEQFF.

CDR3 loop: CASSQGKNIPRQGGELFF. CDR3 DNA: TGCGCCAGCAGCCAAGGGAAGAATATTCCACGACAGGGAGGGGAGCTGTTTTTT. The V gene is TRBV4-1, the J gene TRBJ2-2; 7 bases line up with TRBD1. The CDR3 is made up of 18 amino acids. CDR1 is MGHRA, CDR2 YSYEKL, per germline. V gave up 1 base and J gave up 8 bases; unmatched junction bases: 16.

J is TRBJ1-1 and V is TRBV28; no clear D. The CDR3 covers 14 residues. CDR1 is MDHEN and CDR2 is SYDVKM in the germline V gene. V lost 2 bases and J lost 0, with 7 bases in between. The CDR3 bases are TGTGCCAGCAGTTTAATGTCGGTGAACACTGAAGCTTTCTTT. Translated: CASSLMSVNTEAFF.

The chain has TRBV10-3 and TRBJ1-1, with a weak D call TRBD1 (6 bases). CDR1 and CDR2 from the germline V gene are ENHRY and SYGVKD. CDR3 length equals 14 residues. V lost 4 bases, J lost 6 bases, and 15 bases lay in between. CDR3 protein: CAISASTGGPEAFF. The CDR3 DNA sequence: TGTGCCATCAGTGCTTCGACGGGGGGGCCTGAAGCTTTCTTT.